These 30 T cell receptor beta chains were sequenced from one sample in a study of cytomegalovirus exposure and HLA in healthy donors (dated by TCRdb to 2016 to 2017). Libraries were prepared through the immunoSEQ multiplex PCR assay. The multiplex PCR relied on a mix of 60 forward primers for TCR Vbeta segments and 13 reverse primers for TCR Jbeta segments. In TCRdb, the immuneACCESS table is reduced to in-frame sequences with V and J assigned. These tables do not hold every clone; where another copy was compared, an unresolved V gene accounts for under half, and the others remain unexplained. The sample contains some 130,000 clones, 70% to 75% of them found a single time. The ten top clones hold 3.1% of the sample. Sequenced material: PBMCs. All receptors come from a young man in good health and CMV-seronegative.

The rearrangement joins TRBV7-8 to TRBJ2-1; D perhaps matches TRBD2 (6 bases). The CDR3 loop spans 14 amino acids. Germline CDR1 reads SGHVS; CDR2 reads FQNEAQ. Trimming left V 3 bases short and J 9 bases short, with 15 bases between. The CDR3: CASSFGTGGTEQFF. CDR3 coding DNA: TGTGCCAGCAGCTTTGGGACGGGCGGGACTGAGCAGTTCTTC.

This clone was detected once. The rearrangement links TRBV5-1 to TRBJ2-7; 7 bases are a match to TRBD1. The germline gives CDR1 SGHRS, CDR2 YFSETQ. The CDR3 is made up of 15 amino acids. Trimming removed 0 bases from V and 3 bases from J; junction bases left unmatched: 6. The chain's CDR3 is CASSLGVTGNYEQYF. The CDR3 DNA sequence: TGCGCCAGCAGCTTGGGTGTGACAGGGAACTACGAGCAGTACTTC.

In DNA form, the CDR3 reads TGTGCCAGCAGTTTTGTAAGCGGGGGTCGGGATGAGCAGTTCTTC. Protein: CASSFVSGGRDEQFF. The chain joins TRBV7-9 to TRBJ2-1; 8 bases line up with TRBD2. V shed 6 bases and J 8 bases; nucleotides not matched to a gene: 12. Germline V lookup: CDR1 SEHNR, CDR2 FQNEAQ (reference sequence). The CDR3 runs to 15 residues.

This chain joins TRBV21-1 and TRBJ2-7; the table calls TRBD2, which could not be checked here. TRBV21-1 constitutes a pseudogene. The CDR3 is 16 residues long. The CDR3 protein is CASSKARSGGTYEQYF. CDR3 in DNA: TGTGCCAGCAGCAAAGCAAGGTCCGGGGGGACCTACGAGCAGTACTTC.

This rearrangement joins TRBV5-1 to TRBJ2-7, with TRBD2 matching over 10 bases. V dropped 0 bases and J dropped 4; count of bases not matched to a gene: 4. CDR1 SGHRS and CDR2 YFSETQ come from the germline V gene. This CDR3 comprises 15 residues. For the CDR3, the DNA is TGCGCCAGCAGCTTGGCAGCGGGAGGGAATTACGAGCAGTACTTC. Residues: CASSLAAGGNYEQYF.

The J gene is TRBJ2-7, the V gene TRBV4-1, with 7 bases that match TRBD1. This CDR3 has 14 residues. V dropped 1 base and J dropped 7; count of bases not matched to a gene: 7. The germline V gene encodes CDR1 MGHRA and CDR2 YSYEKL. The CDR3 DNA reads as TGCGCCAGCAGCCAAGGGACAGGCAATTGGGAGCAGTACTTC. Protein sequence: CASSQGTGNWEQYF.

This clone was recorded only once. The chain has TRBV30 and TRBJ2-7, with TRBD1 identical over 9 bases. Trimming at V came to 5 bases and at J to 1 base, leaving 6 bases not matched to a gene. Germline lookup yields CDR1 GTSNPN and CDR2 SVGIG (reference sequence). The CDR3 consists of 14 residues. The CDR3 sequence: CAWFSGQGSYEQYF. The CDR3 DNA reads TGTGCCTGGTTTTCGGGACAGGGTTCCTACGAGCAGTACTTC. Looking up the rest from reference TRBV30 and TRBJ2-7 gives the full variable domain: SQTIHQWPATLVQPVGSPLSLECTVEGTSNPNLYWYRQAAGRGLQLLFYSVGIGQISSEVPQNLSASRPQDRQFILSSKKLLLSDSGFYLCAWFSGQGSYEQYFGPGTRLTVT.

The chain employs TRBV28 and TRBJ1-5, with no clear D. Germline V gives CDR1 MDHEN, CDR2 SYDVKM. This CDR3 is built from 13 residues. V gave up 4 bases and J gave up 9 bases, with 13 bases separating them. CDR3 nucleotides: TGTGCCAGCAGTTGGCTACAGCATACGCCCCAGCATTTT. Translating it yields CASSWLQHTPQHF. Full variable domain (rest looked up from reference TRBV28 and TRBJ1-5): DVKVTQSSRYLVKRTGEKVFLECVQDMDHENMFWYRQDPGLGLRLIYFSYDVKMKEKGDIPEGYSVSREKKERFSLILESASTNQTSMYLCASSWLQHTPQHFGDGTRLSIL.

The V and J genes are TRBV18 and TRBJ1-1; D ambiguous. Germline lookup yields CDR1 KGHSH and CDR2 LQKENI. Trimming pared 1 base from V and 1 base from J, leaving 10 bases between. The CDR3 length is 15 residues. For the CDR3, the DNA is TGTGCCAGCTCACCACAGACAATGGAGAACACTGAAGCTTTCTTT. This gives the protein CASSPQTMENTEAFF.

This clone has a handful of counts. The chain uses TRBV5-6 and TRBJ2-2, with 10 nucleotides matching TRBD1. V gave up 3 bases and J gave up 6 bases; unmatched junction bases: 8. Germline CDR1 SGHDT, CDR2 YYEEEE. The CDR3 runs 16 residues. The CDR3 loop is CASSSDRGLIAGELFF. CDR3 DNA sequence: TGTGCCAGCAGCTCGGACAGGGGGTTAATTGCCGGGGAGCTGTTTTTT.

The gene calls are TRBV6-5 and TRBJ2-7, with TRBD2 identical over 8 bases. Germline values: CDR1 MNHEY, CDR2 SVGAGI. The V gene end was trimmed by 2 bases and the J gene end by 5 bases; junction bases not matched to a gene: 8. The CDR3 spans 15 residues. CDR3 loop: CASSYLVGREDEQYF. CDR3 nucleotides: TGTGCCAGCAGTTACCTGGTTGGGCGGGAGGACGAGCAGTACTTC.

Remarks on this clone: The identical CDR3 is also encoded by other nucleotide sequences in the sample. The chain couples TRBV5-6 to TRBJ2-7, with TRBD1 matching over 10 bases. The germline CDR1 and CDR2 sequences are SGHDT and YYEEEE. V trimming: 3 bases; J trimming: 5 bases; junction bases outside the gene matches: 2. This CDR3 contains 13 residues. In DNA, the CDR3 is TGTGCCAGCAGCTGGACAGGGGGGGACGAGCAGTACTTC. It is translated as CASSWTGGDEQYF. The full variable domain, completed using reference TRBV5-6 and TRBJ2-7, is DAGVTQSPTHLIKTRGQQVTLRCSPKSGHDTVSWYQQALGQGPQFIFQYYEEEERQRGNFPDRFSGHQFPNYSSELNVNALLLGDSALYLCASSWTGGDEQYFGPGTRLTVT.

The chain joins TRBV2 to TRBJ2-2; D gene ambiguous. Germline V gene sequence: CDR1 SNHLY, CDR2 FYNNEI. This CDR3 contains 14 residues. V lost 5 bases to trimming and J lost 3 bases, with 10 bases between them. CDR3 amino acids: CASSFDTYTGELFF. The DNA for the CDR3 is TGTGCCAGCAGTTTTGACACCTACACCGGGGAGCTGTTTTTT.

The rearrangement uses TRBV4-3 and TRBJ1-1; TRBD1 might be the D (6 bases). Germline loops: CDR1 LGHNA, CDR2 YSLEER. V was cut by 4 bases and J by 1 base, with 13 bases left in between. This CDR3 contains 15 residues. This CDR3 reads CASSLQDRENTEAFF. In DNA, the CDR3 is TGCGCCAGCAGCCTCCAGGACAGAGAGAACACTGAAGCTTTCTTT.

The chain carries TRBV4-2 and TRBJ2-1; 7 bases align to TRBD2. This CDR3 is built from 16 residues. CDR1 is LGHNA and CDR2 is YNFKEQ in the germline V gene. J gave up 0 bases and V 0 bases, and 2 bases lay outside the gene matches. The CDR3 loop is CASSQDGTNSYNEQFF. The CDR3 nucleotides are TGTGCCAGCAGCCAAGATGGGACTAACTCCTACAATGAGCAGTTCTTC.

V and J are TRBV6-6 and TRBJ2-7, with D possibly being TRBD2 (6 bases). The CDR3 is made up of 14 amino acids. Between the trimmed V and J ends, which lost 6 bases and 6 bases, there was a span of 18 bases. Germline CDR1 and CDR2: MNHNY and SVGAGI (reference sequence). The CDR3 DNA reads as TGTGCCAGCAGCAATAGCGGACCGACTGGCGAGCAGTACTTC. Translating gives CASSNSGPTGEQYF.

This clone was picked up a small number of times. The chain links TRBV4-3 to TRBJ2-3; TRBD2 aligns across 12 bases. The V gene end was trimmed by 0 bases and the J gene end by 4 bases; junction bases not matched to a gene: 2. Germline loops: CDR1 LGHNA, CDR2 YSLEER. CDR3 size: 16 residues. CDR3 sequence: CASSQDTSGGPDTQYF. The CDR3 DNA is TGCGCCAGCAGCCAAGATACTAGCGGGGGGCCAGATACGCAGTATTTT.

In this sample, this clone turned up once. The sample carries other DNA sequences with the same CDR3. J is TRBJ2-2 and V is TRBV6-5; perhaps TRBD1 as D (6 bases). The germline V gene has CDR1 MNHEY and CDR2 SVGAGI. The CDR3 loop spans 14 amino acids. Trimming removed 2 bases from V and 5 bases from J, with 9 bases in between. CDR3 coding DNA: TGTGCCAGCAGTTACGGGGGCGGAACCGGGGAGCTGTTTTTT. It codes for CASSYGGGTGELFF.

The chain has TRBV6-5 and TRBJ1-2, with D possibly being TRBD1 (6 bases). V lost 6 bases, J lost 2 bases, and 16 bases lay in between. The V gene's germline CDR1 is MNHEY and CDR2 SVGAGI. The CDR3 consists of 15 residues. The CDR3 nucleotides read TGTGCCAGCAGGACCACGACAGGCGAAAACTATGGCTACACCTTC. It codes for CASRTTTGENYGYTF.

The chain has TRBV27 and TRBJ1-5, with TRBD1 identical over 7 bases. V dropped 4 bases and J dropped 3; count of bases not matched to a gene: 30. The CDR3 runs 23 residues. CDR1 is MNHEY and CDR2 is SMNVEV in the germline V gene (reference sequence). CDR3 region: CASSSTSLYLQGSKQGSNQPQHF. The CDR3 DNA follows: TGTGCCAGCAGTTCAACCTCTTTGTATCTACAGGGGTCGAAGCAGGGGTCCAATCAGCCCCAGCATTTT.

This CDR3 reads CASSKTPNGNQPQHF. Here the CDR3 DNA reads TGTGCCAGCAGTAAGACACCGAACGGCAATCAGCCCCAGCATTTT. The V call is TRBV6-5, the J call TRBJ1-5; no clear D. Germline V gene data show CDR1 as MNHEY and CDR2 as SVGAGI. V was clipped by 5 bases and J by 2 bases, with 13 bases between them. This CDR3 has 15 residues.

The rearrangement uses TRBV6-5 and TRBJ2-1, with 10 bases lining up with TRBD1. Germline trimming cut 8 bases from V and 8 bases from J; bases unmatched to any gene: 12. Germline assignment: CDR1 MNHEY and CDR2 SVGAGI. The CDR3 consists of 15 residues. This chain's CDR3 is CASGRTGGFVDEQFF. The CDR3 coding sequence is TGTGCCAGCGGACGGACAGGGGGGTTTGTGGATGAGCAGTTCTTC.

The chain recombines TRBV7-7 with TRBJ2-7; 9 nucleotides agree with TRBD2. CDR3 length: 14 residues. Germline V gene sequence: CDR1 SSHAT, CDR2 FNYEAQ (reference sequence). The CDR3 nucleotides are TGTGCTTGGTCGCTGCTAGCGGGGACCTACGAGCAGTACTTC. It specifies CAWSLLAGTYEQYF.

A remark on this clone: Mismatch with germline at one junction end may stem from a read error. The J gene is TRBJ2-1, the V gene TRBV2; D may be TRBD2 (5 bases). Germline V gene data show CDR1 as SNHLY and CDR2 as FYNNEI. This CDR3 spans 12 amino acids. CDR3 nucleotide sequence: TGTGCCTGCAGTGACCGGGGTAATGAGCAGTTCTTC. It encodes CACSDRGNEQFF.

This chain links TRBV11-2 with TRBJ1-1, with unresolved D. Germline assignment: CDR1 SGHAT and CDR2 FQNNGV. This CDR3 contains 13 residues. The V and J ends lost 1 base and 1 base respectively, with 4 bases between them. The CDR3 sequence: CASSLAGNTEAFF. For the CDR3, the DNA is TGTGCCAGCAGCTTAGCCGGGAACACTGAAGCTTTCTTT. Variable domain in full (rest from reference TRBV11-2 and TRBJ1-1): EAGVAQSPRYKIIEKRQSVAFWCNPISGHATLYWYQQILGQGPKLLIQFQNNGVVDDSQLPKDRFSAERLKGVDSTLKIQPAKLEDSAVYLCASSLAGNTEAFFGQGTRLTVV.

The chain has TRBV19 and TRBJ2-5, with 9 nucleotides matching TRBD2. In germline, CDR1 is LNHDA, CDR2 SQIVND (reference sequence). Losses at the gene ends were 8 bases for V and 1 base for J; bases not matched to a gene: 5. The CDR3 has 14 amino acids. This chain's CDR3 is CASRRSGGQETQYF. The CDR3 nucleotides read TGTGCCAGTCGTCGTAGCGGGGGCCAAGAGACCCAGTACTTC. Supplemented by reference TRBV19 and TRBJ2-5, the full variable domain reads DGGITQSPKYLFRKEGQNVTLSCEQNLNHDAMYWYRQDPGQGLRLIYYSQIVNDFQKGDIAEGYSVSREKKESFPLTVTSAQKNPTAFYLCASRRSGGQETQYFGPGTRLLVL.

The CDR3 spells CASSQEEGDTEAFF. CDR3 nucleotides: TGCGCCAGCAGCCAAGAGGAAGGGGACACTGAAGCTTTCTTT. The chain uses TRBV4-3 and TRBJ1-1; maybe TRBD1 (5 bases). V shed 0 bases and J shed 3 bases, with 8 bases lying between them. In germline, CDR1 is LGHNA, CDR2 YSLEER. CDR3 length equals 14 residues.

The CDR3 loop is CASSPAGGPGNEQFF. The DNA of the CDR3 is TGTGCCAGCAGCCCAGCGGGAGGGCCGGGCAATGAGCAGTTCTTC. The gene calls are TRBV7-8 and TRBJ2-1; 10 nucleotides align to TRBD2. After removal of 5 bases from V and 6 bases from J, the junction contained 7 bases not matched to a gene. Per germline, CDR1 SGHVS and CDR2 FQNEAQ. The CDR3 has 15 residues.

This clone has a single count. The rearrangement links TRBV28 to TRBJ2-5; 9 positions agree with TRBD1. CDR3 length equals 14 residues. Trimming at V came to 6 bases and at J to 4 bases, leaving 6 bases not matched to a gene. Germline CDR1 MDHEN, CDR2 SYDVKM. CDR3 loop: CASRKQGARETQYF. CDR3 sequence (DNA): TGTGCCAGCAGAAAACAGGGGGCGCGAGAGACCCAGTACTTC.

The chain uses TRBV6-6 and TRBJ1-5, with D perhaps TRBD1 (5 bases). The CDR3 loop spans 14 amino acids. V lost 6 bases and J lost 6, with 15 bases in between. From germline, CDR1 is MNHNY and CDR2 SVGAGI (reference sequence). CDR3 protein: CASRQQDRGQPQHF. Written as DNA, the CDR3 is TGTGCCAGCAGACAACAGGACCGCGGTCAGCCCCAGCATTTT.